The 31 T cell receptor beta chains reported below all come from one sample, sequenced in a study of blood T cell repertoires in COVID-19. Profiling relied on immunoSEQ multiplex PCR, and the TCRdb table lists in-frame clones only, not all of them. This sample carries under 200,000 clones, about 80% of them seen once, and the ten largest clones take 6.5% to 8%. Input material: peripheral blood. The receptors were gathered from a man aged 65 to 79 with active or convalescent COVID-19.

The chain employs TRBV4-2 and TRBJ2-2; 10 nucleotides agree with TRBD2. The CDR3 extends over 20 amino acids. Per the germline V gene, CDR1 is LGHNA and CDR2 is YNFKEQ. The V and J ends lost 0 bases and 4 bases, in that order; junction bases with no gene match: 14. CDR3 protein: CASSQDIGASGGRGTGELFF. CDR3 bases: TGTGCCAGCAGCCAAGATATCGGGGCTAGCGGGGGCCGGGGCACCGGGGAGCTGTTTTTT.

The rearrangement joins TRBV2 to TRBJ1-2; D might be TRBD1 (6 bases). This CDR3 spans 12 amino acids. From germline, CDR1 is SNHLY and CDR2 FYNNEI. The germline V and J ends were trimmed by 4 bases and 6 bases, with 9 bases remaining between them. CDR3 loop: CASSVEGDGYTF. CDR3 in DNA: TGTGCCAGCAGTGTCGAGGGGGATGGCTACACCTTC.

CDR3 coding DNA: TGTGCCAGCAGCCCGGAACGCGGGAGGTCCGACGAGCAGTACTTC. The encoded protein is CASSPERGRSDEQYF. The rearrangement links TRBV5-6 to TRBJ2-7; 8 nucleotides line up with TRBD2. This CDR3 has 15 residues. Trimming at V came to 4 bases and at J to 5 bases, leaving 11 bases not matched to a gene. Germline V gene data show CDR1 as SGHDT and CDR2 as YYEEEE.

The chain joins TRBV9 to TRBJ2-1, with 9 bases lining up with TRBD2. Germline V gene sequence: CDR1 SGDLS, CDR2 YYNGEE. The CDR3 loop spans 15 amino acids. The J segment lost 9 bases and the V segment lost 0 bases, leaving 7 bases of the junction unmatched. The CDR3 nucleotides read TGTGCCAGCAGCGTAGTTGGCGGGGGGGCCGCTGAGCAGTTCTTC. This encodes CASSVVGGGAAEQFF.

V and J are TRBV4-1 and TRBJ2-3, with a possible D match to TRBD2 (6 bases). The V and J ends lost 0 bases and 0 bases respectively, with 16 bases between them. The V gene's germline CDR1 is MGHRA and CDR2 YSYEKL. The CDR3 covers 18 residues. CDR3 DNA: TGCGCCAGCAGCCAAGATAACCGACTAGGCACTAGCACAGATACGCAGTATTTT. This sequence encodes CASSQDNRLGTSTDTQYF.

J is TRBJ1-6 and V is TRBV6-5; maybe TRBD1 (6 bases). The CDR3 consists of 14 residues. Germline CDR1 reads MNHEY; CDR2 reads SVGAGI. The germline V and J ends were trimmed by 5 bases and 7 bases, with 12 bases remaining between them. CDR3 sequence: CASSPGQINSPLHF. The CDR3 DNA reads TGTGCCAGCAGTCCCGGACAGATCAATTCACCCCTCCACTTT.

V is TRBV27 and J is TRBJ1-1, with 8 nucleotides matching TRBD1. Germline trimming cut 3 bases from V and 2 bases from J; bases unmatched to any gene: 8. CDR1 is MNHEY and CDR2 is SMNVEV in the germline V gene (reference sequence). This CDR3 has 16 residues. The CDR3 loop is CASSFLGDRLNTEAFF. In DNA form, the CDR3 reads TGTGCCAGCAGTTTCCTAGGGGACAGGCTCAACACTGAAGCTTTCTTT.

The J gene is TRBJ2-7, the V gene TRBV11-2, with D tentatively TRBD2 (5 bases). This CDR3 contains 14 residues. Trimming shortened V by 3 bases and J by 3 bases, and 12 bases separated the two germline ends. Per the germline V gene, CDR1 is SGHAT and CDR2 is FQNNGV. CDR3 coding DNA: TGTGCCAGCAGCTTCGGAGGCTTCGACTACGAGCAGTACTTC. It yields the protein CASSFGGFDYEQYF. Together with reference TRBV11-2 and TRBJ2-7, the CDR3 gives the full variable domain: EAGVAQSPRYKIIEKRQSVAFWCNPISGHATLYWYQQILGQGPKLLIQFQNNGVVDDSQLPKDRFSAERLKGVDSTLKIQPAKLEDSAVYLCASSFGGFDYEQYFGPGTRLTVT.

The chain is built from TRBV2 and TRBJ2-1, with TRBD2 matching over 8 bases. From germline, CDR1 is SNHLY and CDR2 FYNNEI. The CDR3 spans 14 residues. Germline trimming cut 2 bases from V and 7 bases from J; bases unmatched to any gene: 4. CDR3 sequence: CASSERGGLNEQFF. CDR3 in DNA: TGTGCCAGCAGTGAACGGGGGGGGCTGAATGAGCAGTTCTTC.

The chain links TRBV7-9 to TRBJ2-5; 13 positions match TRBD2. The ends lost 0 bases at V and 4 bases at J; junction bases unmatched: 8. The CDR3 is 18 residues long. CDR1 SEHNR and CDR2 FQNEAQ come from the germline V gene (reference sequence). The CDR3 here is CASSLAYGLAGEVETQYF. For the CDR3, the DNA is TGTGCCAGCAGCTTAGCGTATGGACTAGCGGGAGAGGTAGAGACCCAGTACTTC. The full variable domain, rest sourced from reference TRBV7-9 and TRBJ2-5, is DTGVSQNPRHKITKRGQNVTFRCDPISEHNRLYWYRQTLGQGPEFLTYFQNEAQLEKSRLLSDRFSAERPKGSFSTLEIQRTEQGDSAMYLCASSLAYGLAGEVETQYFGPGTRLLVL.

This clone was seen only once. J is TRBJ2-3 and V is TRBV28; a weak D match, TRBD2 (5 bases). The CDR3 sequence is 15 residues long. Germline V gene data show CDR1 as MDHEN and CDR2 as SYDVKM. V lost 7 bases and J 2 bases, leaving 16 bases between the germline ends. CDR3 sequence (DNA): TGTGCCAGCACCCGGGGTGGACTCTTCACAGATACGCAGTATTTT. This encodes CASTRGGLFTDTQYF.

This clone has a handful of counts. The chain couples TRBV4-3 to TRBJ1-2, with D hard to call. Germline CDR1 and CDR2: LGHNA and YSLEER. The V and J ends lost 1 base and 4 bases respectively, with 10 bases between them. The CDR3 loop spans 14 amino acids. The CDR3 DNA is TGCGCCAGCAGCCAAGCGCGACATCTCTATGGCTACACCTTC. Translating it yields CASSQARHLYGYTF.

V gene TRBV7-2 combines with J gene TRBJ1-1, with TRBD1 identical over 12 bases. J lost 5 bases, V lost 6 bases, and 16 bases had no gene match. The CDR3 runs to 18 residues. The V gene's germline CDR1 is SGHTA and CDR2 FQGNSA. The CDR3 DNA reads TGTGCCAGCAGGGGACAGGGGGCTATTTTTGGGTTGGGAACTGAAGCTTTCTTT. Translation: CASRGQGAIFGLGTEAFF.

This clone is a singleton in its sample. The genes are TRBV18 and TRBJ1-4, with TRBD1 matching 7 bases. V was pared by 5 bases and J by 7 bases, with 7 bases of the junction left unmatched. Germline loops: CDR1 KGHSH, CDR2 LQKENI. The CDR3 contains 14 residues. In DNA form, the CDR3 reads TGTGCCAGCTCAACAGGGAACAGGGGTGAAAAACTGTTTTTT. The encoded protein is CASSTGNRGEKLFF.

CDR3 sequence: CASSYSGSGDTQYF. CDR3 DNA sequence: TGTGCCAGCAGTTACTCCGGGTCGGGAGATACGCAGTATTTT. V is TRBV6-5 and J is TRBJ2-3; D is undetermined. Trimming cost V 0 bases and J 5 bases, with 9 bases left between them. The CDR3 loop spans 14 amino acids. Germline CDR1 reads MNHEY; CDR2 reads SVGAGI.

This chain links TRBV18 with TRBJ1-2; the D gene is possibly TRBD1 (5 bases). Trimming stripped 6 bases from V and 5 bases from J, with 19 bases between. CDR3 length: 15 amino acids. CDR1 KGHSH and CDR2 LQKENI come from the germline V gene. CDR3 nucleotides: TGTGCCAGCTCTCCCGGGGGAGTGGATATATATGGCTACACCTTC. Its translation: CASSPGGVDIYGYTF.

CDR3 sequence: CASSYRQVDTEAFF. The CDR3 nucleotides are TGTGCCAGCAGTTATAGACAGGTTGACACTGAAGCTTTCTTT. The rearrangement links TRBV6-5 to TRBJ1-1; D is perhaps TRBD1 (6 bases). The CDR3 length is 14 residues. V was clipped by 3 bases and J by 3 bases, with 11 bases between them. CDR1 MNHEY and CDR2 SVGAGI come from the germline V gene.

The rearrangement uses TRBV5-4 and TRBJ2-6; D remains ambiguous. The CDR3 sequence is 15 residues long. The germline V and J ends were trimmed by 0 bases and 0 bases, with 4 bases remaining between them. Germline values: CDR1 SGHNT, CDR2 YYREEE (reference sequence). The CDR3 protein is CASSLDLSGANVLTF. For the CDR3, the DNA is TGTGCCAGCAGCTTGGATCTCTCTGGGGCCAACGTCCTGACTTTC.

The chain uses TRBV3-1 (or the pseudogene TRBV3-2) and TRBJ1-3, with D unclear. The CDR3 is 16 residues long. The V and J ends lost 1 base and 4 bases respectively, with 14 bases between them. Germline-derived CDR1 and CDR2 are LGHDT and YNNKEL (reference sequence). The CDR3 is CASSQGLPGVGNTIYF. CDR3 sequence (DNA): TGTGCCAGCAGCCAAGGCTTACCCGGGGTGGGAAACACCATATATTTT.

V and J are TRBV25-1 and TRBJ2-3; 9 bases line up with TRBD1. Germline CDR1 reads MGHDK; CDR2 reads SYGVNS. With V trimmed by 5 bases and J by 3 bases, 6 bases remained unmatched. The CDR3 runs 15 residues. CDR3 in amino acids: CASSPGTGQTDTQYF. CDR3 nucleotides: TGTGCCAGCAGTCCCGGGACAGGGCAAACAGATACGCAGTATTTT. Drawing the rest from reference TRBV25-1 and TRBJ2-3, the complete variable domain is EADIYQTPRYLVIGTGKKITLECSQTMGHDKMYWYQQDPGMELHLIHYSYGVNSTEKGDLSSESTVSRIRTEHFPLTLESARPSHTSQYLCASSPGTGQTDTQYFGPGTRLTVL.

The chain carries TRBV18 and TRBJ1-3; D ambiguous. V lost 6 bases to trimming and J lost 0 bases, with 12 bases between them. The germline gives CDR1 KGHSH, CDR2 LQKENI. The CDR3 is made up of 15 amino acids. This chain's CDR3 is CASSPSKSSGNTIYF. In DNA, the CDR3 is TGTGCCAGCTCCCCCTCGAAGAGCTCTGGAAACACCATATATTTT.

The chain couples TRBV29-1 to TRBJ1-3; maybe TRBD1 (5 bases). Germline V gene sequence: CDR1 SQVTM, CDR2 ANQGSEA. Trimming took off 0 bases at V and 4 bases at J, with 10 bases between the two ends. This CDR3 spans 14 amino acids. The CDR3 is CSVEDPQGGNTIYF. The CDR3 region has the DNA TGCAGCGTTGAAGATCCCCAGGGCGGAAACACCATATATTTT.

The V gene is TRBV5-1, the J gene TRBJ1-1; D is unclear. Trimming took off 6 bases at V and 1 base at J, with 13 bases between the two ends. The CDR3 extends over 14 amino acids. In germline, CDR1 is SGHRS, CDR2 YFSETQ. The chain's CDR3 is CASKASTGNTEAFF. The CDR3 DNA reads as TGCGCCAGCAAGGCCAGTACGGGGAACACTGAAGCTTTCTTT.

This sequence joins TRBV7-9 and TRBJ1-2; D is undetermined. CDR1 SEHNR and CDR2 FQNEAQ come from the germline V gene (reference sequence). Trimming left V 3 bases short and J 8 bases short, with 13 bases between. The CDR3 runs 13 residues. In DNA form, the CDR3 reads TGTGCCAGCAGCTTCGCCGCGGAGGAAGGCTACACCTTC. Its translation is CASSFAAEEGYTF.

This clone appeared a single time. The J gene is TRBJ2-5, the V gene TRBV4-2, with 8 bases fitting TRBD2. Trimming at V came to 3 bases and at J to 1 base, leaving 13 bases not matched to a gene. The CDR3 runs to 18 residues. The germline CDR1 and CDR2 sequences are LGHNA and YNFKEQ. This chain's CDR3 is CASSHPVGTRNTQETQYF. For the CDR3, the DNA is TGTGCCAGCAGCCACCCGGTGGGGACTAGGAATACCCAAGAGACCCAGTACTTC.

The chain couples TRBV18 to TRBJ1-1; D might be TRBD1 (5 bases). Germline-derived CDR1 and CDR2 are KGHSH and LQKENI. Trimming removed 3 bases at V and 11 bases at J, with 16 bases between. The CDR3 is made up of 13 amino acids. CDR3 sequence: CASSPGSGDLAFF. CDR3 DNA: TGTGCCAGCTCACCGGGGTCCGGGGACTTGGCTTTCTTT.

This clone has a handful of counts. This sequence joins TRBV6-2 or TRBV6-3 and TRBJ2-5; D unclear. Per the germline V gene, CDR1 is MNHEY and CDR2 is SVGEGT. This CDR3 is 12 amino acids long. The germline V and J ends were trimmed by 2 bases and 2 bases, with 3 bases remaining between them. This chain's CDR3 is CASSYTQETQYF. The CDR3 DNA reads TGTGCCAGCAGTTACACTCAAGAGACCCAGTACTTC.

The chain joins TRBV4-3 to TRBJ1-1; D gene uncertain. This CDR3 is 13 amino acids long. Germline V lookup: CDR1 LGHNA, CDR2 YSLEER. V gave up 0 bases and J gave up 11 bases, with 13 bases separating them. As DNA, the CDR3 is TGCGCCAGCAGCCAAGATCTGCCAACAAAGGCTTTCTTT. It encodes CASSQDLPTKAFF.

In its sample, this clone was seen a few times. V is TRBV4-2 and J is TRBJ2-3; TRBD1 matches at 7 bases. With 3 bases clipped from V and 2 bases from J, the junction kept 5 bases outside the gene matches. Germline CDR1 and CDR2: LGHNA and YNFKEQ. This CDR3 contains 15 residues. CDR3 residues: CASSHFGQATDTQYF. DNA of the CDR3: TGTGCCAGCAGCCATTTTGGACAGGCCACAGATACGCAGTATTTT.

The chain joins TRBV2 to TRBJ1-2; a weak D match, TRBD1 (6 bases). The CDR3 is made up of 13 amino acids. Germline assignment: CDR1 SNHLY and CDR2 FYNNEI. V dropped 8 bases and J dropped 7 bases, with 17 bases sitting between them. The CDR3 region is CASSFSSGAGYTF. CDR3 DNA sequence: TGTGCCAGCTCGTTTTCGTCAGGGGCTGGCTACACCTTC.

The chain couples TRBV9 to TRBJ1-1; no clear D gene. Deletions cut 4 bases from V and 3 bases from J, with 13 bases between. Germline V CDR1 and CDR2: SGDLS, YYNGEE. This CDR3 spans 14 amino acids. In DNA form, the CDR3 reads TGTGCCAGCAGCCTTGAGAGCGGGGACACTGAAGCTTTCTTT. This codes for CASSLESGDTEAFF.